The 20 T cell receptor beta chains below were found in one sample sequenced in a study of cytomegalovirus exposure and HLA in healthy donors (dated by TCRdb to about 2017). Libraries were constructed by the immunoSEQ multiplex PCR assay. What TCRdb holds here is the immuneACCESS table cut down to in-frame rearrangements. Part of the clones is not present; checked against another copy, under half of the missing clones reflect an unresolved V gene, and the others are unexplained. The sample contains 200,000 to 300,000 clones, less than 95% of them found a single time. Under 4% of the sample lies in the top ten. The sequenced sample consisted of PBMCs. The receptors derive from a woman in her thirties in good health and CMV-seronegative.

V gene TRBV6-6 combines with J gene TRBJ2-1, with a tentative D call TRBD2 (6 bases). Germline lookup yields CDR1 MNHNY and CDR2 SVGAGI (reference sequence). V lost 4 bases to trimming and J lost 6 bases, with 13 bases between them. CDR3 length: 14 residues. CDR3 sequence: CASSFYGSGNEQFF. The CDR3, as DNA: TGTGCCAGCAGTTTTTACGGGAGTGGCAATGAGCAGTTCTTC.

The chain joins TRBV20-1 to TRBJ2-7; the D gene is possibly TRBD1 (6 bases). This CDR3 spans 11 amino acids. Germline-derived CDR1 and CDR2 are DFQATT and SNEGSKA (reference sequence). The V and J ends lost 2 bases and 7 bases respectively, with 9 bases between them. The CDR3 reads CSARRTDEQYF. The DNA for the CDR3 is TGCAGTGCTAGAAGGACAGATGAGCAGTACTTC.

The gene calls are TRBV19 and TRBJ2-2; weak D call: TRBD2 (5 bases). The germline V gene encodes CDR1 LNHDA and CDR2 SQIVND (reference sequence). The CDR3 covers 12 residues. The V and J ends lost 5 bases and 10 bases respectively, with 11 bases between them. The CDR3 DNA sequence: TGTGCCAGTAGTTATACGGAGGAGGAGCTGTTTTTT. Its translation is CASSYTEEELFF.

The chain joins TRBV27 to TRBJ2-4; no reliable D call. CDR1 and CDR2 from the germline V gene are MNHEY and SMNVEV (reference sequence). V dropped 4 bases and J dropped 3 bases, with 4 bases sitting between them. The CDR3 length is 12 residues. The CDR3 coding sequence is TGTGCCAGCAGTTGGAACAAAAACATTCAGTACTTC. As protein: CASSWNKNIQYF.

This sequence joins TRBV6-4 and TRBJ1-1; D is ambiguous. Per the germline V gene, CDR1 is MRHNA and CDR2 is SNTAGT. V was trimmed by 4 bases and J by 1 base, leaving 13 bases between them. The CDR3 extends over 15 amino acids. CDR3 amino acids: CASSVNLEGNTEAFF. Here the CDR3 DNA reads TGTGCCAGCAGTGTGAATTTAGAGGGGAACACTGAAGCTTTCTTT.

V is TRBV7-8 and J is TRBJ1-5, with 12 bases identical to TRBD1. With V trimmed by 2 bases and J by 2 bases, 7 bases remained unmatched. Germline CDR1 SGHVS, CDR2 FQNEAQ. The CDR3 is 18 residues long. CDR3 sequence: CASSLLGQGAQGNQPQHF. For the CDR3, the DNA is TGTGCCAGCAGCTTACTGGGACAGGGGGCGCAAGGCAATCAGCCCCAGCATTTT.

The rearrangement joins TRBV7-8 to TRBJ2-5; D may be TRBD2 (5 bases). CDR1 is SGHVS, CDR2 FQNEAQ, per germline. The CDR3 spans 11 residues. V was clipped by 5 bases and J by 9 bases, with 10 bases between them. CDR3 sequence (DNA): TGTGCCAGCAGCCCCCTCGGGGCCCAGTACTTC. This sequence encodes CASSPLGAQYF.

The chain couples TRBV19 to TRBJ2-3, with TRBD2 matching over 8 bases. This CDR3 contains 14 residues. The germline CDR1 and CDR2 sequences are LNHDA and SQIVND (reference sequence). Trimming at V came to 5 bases and at J to 2 bases, leaving 3 bases not matched to a gene. The CDR3 reads CASSPTSATDTQYF. DNA for the CDR3: TGTGCCAGTAGTCCGACTAGCGCCACAGATACGCAGTATTTT.

The rearrangement links TRBV5-3 to TRBJ1-5, with 9 bases identical to TRBD1. TRBV5-3 has ORF status, its function being uncertain. The trim removed 4 bases at V and 11 bases at J, leaving 13 bases unmatched. The CDR3 has 15 residues. The CDR3 coding sequence is TGTGCCAGAAGCCCTCCGGACAGGGGTGATGAGGCCCAGCATTTT. Its protein is CARSPPDRGDEAQHF.

The J gene is TRBJ2-7, the V gene TRBV5-1; tentative D call: TRBD2 (5 bases). CDR1 is SGHRS, CDR2 YFSETQ, per germline. This CDR3 is built from 14 residues. The ends were cut back, 2 bases at V and 0 bases at J, with 9 bases in the middle. CDR3 residues: CASSFSGSSYEQYF. CDR3 bases: TGCGCCAGCAGCTTTTCGGGGAGCTCCTACGAGCAGTACTTC. The entire variable domain, with the rest obtained from reference TRBV5-1 and TRBJ2-7, is as follows: KAGVTQTPRYLIKTRGQQVTLSCSPISGHRSVSWYQQTPGQGLQFLFEYFSETQRNKGNFPGRFSGRQFSNSRSEMNVSTLELGDSALYLCASSFSGSSYEQYFGPGTRLTVT.

The CDR3 reads CASSLARGSYNEQFF. The CDR3 DNA follows: TGTGCCAGCAGCTTAGCGCGCGGTTCCTACAATGAGCAGTTCTTC. The chain uses TRBV11-2 and TRBJ2-1; D ambiguous. CDR3 size: 15 residues. V shed 1 base and J shed 1 base, with 8 bases lying between them. Looked up from germline, CDR1 is SGHAT and CDR2 is FQNNGV.

With regard to this clone: The junction and the germline gene differ at one end; a read error may be behind it. This chain uses TRBV6-6 with TRBJ2-7; 7 positions match TRBD2. Germline assignment: CDR1 MNHNY and CDR2 SVGAGI (reference sequence). The CDR3 contains 14 residues. The CDR3 DNA sequence: TGTGCCAGCAGCCCCAGGACTAGTTTTATTTTCTTCGGCTTC. Translation: CASSPRTSFIFFGF.

The rearrangement joins TRBV7-8 to TRBJ2-7; TRBD1 aligns across 8 bases. The CDR3 loop spans 14 amino acids. The V segment lost 5 bases and the J segment 0 bases; nucleotides outside the gene matches: 3. CDR1 SGHVS and CDR2 FQNEAQ come from the germline V gene. The CDR3 DNA reads as TGTGCCAGCAGCGCGGACAGGGCCTCCTACGAGCAGTACTTC. Translating gives CASSADRASYEQYF.

This clone was observed a single time. This chain uses TRBV9 with TRBJ2-3, with D perhaps matching TRBD1 (5 bases). Germline CDR1 is SGDLS and CDR2 is YYNGEE. This CDR3 is built from 14 residues. Trimming took off 0 bases at V and 4 bases at J, with 9 bases between the two ends. The CDR3 region is CASSVASGSDTQYF. CDR3 DNA sequence: TGTGCCAGCAGCGTAGCATCAGGGTCAGATACGCAGTATTTT.

V is TRBV18 and J is TRBJ1-3, with D possibly TRBD1 on 5 matching bases. Deletions cut 3 bases from V and 2 bases from J, with 14 bases between. Germline CDR1 KGHSH, CDR2 LQKENI. There are 16 residues in the CDR3. CDR3 sequence (DNA): TGTGCCAGCTCACCCCCTGACAGAAGCCCTGGAAACACCATATATTTT. Translating gives CASSPPDRSPGNTIYF.

This CDR3 reads CASSFLTSGSEQYF. The CDR3 nucleotides are TGTGCCAGCAGCTTTTTGACTAGCGGGAGCGAGCAGTACTTC. The chain combines TRBV7-2 with TRBJ2-7, with 12 nucleotides matching TRBD2. The ends lost 3 bases at V and 6 bases at J; junction bases unmatched: 3. This CDR3 is built from 14 residues. Germline V gives CDR1 SGHTA, CDR2 FQGNSA.

The chain couples TRBV7-2 to TRBJ2-7; D perhaps matches TRBD2 (5 bases). Germline lookup yields CDR1 SGHTA and CDR2 FQGNSA. V lost 4 bases to trimming and J lost 1 base, with 11 bases between them. The CDR3 runs to 14 residues. The DNA of the CDR3 is TGTGCCAGCAGCTCGGGTGGAGGTTCCTACGAGCAGTACTTC. This codes for CASSSGGGSYEQYF.

The chain has TRBV6-6 and TRBJ1-1, with D unclear. This CDR3 comprises 15 residues. V dropped 5 bases and J dropped 1 base, with 14 bases sitting between them. CDR1 is MNHNY and CDR2 is SVGAGI in the germline V gene (reference sequence). The CDR3 DNA sequence: TGTGCCAGCAGTCCCCCTCGGCAGGCGAACACTGAAGCTTTCTTT. Protein product: CASSPPRQANTEAFF.

The V gene is TRBV6-5, the J gene TRBJ2-3; D is perhaps TRBD1 or TRBD2 (5 bases each). V was trimmed by 8 bases and J by 2 bases, leaving 17 bases between them. Germline loops: CDR1 MNHEY, CDR2 SVGAGI. This CDR3 is 15 amino acids long. The CDR3 DNA follows: TGTGCCAGCGGGGACGGACTCTACGACACAGATACGCAGTATTTT. Translated: CASGDGLYDTDTQYF.

The chain recombines TRBV25-1 with TRBJ2-1, with 9 bases matching TRBD2. The CDR3 totals 13 residues. J was trimmed by 6 bases and V by 6 bases; bases with no gene match: 3. Germline CDR1 and CDR2: MGHDK and SYGVNS. The CDR3 DNA reads TGTGCCAGCAGAATTAGCGGGAGCAATGAGCAGTTCTTC. Protein: CASRISGSNEQFF.